This record covers a single T cell receptor beta chain. Its antigen remains unknown. Other DNA variants within this sample encode the same CDR3. This record comes from a study of beta chain features in type 1 diabetes. Study findings and constraints: It was among patients, rather than healthy donors, that naive, central memory and Treg TCRB repertoires appeared more similar.

Per donor, one heparinised blood draw averaged about 116 mL. Sequenced material consisted of expressed TCRB transcripts (all of the isolated RNA was reverse transcribed). Produced via immunoSEQ multiplex PCR; TCRdb's table is partial and in-frame only. The table records about 160,000 clones, roughly 8% of them present only once. The sequence was collected from a young man in good health. Sequences were obtained from central memory CD4+ T cells from blood.

This CDR3 reads CASSQGTTNTGELFF. CDR3 nucleotide sequence: TGCGCCAGCAGCCAGGGGACTACGAACACCGGGGAGCTGTTTTTT. The chain combines TRBV4-3 with TRBJ2-2, with 7 bases identical to TRBD2. The CDR3 consists of 15 residues. CDR1 and CDR2 (germline): LGHNA, YSLEER. The trim removed 3 bases at V and 0 bases at J, leaving 1 base unmatched.